This T cell receptor (beta chain) originates from a study of cytomegalovirus exposure and HLA in healthy donors. As to this clone: At one end the junction does not follow the germline gene, possibly because of a read error.

From germline, CDR1 is SQVTM and CDR2 ANQGSEA. The CDR3 runs 20 residues. The study ran its PCR with 60 Vbeta and 13 Jbeta primers. Clones were sequenced by immunoSEQ multiplex PCR, and TCRdb holds only the in-frame ones, with some missing. The sample yields about 200,000 clones, just under 70% seen once. Sequences were obtained from PBMCs. The J gene is TRBJ1-2, the V gene TRBV29-1; no clear D. The origin of this receptor is a man aged 35 to 55 in good health and CMV-seropositive. The CDR3 nucleotides read TGCAGCGTTGAAGGTCGGTGGGGAGGATTATTCCATTTAGTCAGCTATTGCTACACCTTC. As protein: CSVEGRWGGLFHLVSYCYTF.